These 11 T cell receptor beta chains originate from one sample sequenced in a study of technical replicates of blood from several donors. Produced via immunoSEQ multiplex PCR; TCRdb's table is partial and in-frame only. The sample shows approximately 65,000 clones, roughly 86% of them seen only once. The sequenced sample consisted of PBMCs. The origin of the receptors is a human donor in good health. Some clones in this sample may be carry-over from other donors' samples.

This chain joins TRBV27 and TRBJ2-2; D may be TRBD1 (5 bases). Per germline, CDR1 MNHEY and CDR2 SMNVEV (reference sequence). This CDR3 spans 14 amino acids. V lost 0 bases and J 7 bases, leaving 9 bases between the germline ends. The CDR3 nucleotides are TGTGCCAGCAGTTTATCGTCGCAGGGCGGGGAGCTGTTTTTT. It is translated as CASSLSSQGGELFF.

This chain links TRBV29-1 with TRBJ1-2; D remains ambiguous. Germline CDR1 SQVTM, CDR2 ANQGSEA. This CDR3 spans 10 amino acids. Trimming took 3 bases from V and 7 from J, leaving 6 bases between them. CDR3 in amino acids: CSVDEVGYTF. In DNA, the CDR3 is TGCAGCGTTGACGAGGTTGGCTACACCTTC.

J is TRBJ1-2 and V is TRBV7-6; 7 bases agree with TRBD1. Germline V lookup: CDR1 SGHVS, CDR2 FNYEAQ. With V trimmed by 4 bases and J by 2 bases, 10 bases remained unmatched. The CDR3 loop spans 16 amino acids. CDR3: CASSSYPGTANYGYTF. The CDR3, as DNA: TGTGCCAGCAGCTCCTATCCGGGGACAGCCAACTATGGCTACACCTTC.

The sample holds one count of this clone. The rearrangement joins TRBV18 to TRBJ1-3; no clear D gene. The V gene lost 2 bases and the J gene lost 0 bases, with 8 bases spanning the gap. Per germline, CDR1 KGHSH and CDR2 LQKENI. The CDR3 is 15 residues long. The CDR3 region has the DNA TGTGCCAGCTCACCAAACGCAGGCTCTGGAAACACCATATATTTT. Its translation: CASSPNAGSGNTIYF.

The rearrangement links TRBV19 to TRBJ2-7; 13 bases agree with TRBD2. The J segment lost 5 bases and the V segment lost 5 bases, leaving 6 bases of the junction unmatched. The CDR3 consists of 15 residues. Germline-derived CDR1 and CDR2 are LNHDA and SQIVND (reference sequence). CDR3 sequence: CASSGGLAGSNEQYF. The CDR3 nucleotides read TGTGCCAGTAGTGGGGGACTAGCGGGGTCCAACGAGCAGTACTTC.

The V gene is TRBV16, the J gene TRBJ1-1; D possibly corresponds to TRBD1 (6 bases). Germline CDR1 KGHSY, CDR2 FQNENV. V dropped 2 bases and J dropped 5 bases, with 18 bases sitting between them. The CDR3 spans 16 residues. CDR3 sequence: CASSQLSLGGRTEAFF. The CDR3, as DNA: TGTGCCAGCAGCCAACTTAGCCTAGGGGGAAGGACTGAAGCTTTCTTT. Drawing the rest from reference TRBV16 and TRBJ1-1, the complete variable domain is GEEVAQTPKHLVRGEGQKAKLYCAPIKGHSYVFWYQQVLKNEFKFLISFQNENVFDETGMPKERFSAKCLPNSPCSLEIQATKLEDSAVYFCASSQLSLGGRTEAFFGQGTRLTVV.

This clone was seen many times. The chain has TRBV7-6 and TRBJ2-3, with TRBD2 matching over 13 bases. CDR3 size: 17 residues. With V trimmed by 5 bases and J by 1 base, 6 bases remained unmatched. Looked up from germline, CDR1 is SGHVS and CDR2 is FNYEAQ. The CDR3 DNA follows: TGTGCCAGCAGCCCTCACGGACTAGCGGGGGGCACAGATACGCAGTATTTT. Translating gives CASSPHGLAGGTDTQYF. The full variable domain, rest sourced from reference TRBV7-6 and TRBJ2-3, is GAGVSQSPRYKVTKRGQDVALRCDPISGHVSLYWYRQALGQGPEFLTYFNYEAQQDKSGLPNDRFSAERPEGSISTLTIQRTEQRDSAMYRCASSPHGLAGGTDTQYFGPGTRLTVL.

The J gene is TRBJ1-4, the V gene TRBV7-2; no definite D call. This CDR3 comprises 13 residues. Germline V lookup: CDR1 SGHTA, CDR2 FQGNSA. The V end lost 5 bases, the J end lost 11 bases, and 15 bases lay between the germline ends. The CDR3: CASSISTRVKLFF. The CDR3 nucleotides are TGTGCCAGCAGCATTTCAACTCGGGTGAAACTGTTTTTT.

The CDR3 sequence is CASRIQGAVTGELFF. In nucleotides, the CDR3 is TGTGCCAGCAGAATACAGGGGGCTGTAACCGGGGAGCTGTTTTTT. The chain is built from TRBV6-5 and TRBJ2-2; TRBD1 matches 9 bases. Unmatched junction bases numbered 7, after V lost 6 bases and J lost 5 bases. Per the germline V gene, CDR1 is MNHEY and CDR2 is SVGAGI. The CDR3 covers 15 residues.

This clone was seen just once. The rearrangement uses TRBV2 and TRBJ1-1; D is unresolved. The CDR3 consists of 12 residues. The germline V gene encodes CDR1 SNHLY and CDR2 FYNNEI. Trimming cost V 6 bases and J 4 bases, with 9 bases left between them. The DNA of the CDR3 is TGTGCCAGCAGCGATTCGGGCACTGAAGCTTTCTTT. Its protein is CASSDSGTEAFF.

The chain couples TRBV6-5 to TRBJ1-6; D uncertain. CDR1 and CDR2 (germline): MNHEY, SVGAGI. V lost 8 bases to trimming and J lost 3 bases, with 11 bases between them. CDR3 length: 14 residues. The CDR3 reads CASSGELYNSPLHF. The CDR3 DNA reads as TGTGCCAGCTCCGGGGAGCTCTATAATTCACCCCTCCACTTT.